Each of the 2 T cell receptor beta chains below was sequenced from the same sample in a study of blood T cells in healthy people across ages. The use of a sample-barcoded 5' primer and a J-beta primer mix characterized a second PCR of roughly 6 to 12 cycles. Using its own MiXCR run on the 5' RACE reads, TCRdb lists one record per CDR3 protein. The sample includes a few hundred thousand distinct CDR3 sequences, approximately 26% of them seen just once. The same specimen was also included in a second study, on T cells of mothers and their children.

The sample consisted of blood. These TCRs come from a boy between 2 and 10 years old in good health.

This clonotype has a handful of counts. The chain is built from TRBV18 and TRBJ1-1, with D tentatively TRBD1 (5 bases). V was cut by 3 bases and J by 2 bases, with 13 bases left in between. This CDR3 spans 15 amino acids. Per the germline V gene, CDR1 is KGHSH and CDR2 is LQKENI. Written as DNA, the CDR3 is TGTGCCAGCTCACCGGGCAGGGAAGGAAACACTGAAGCTTTCTTT. Protein: CASSPGREGNTEAFF.

This sequence joins TRBV29-1 and TRBJ1-3; D not resolved. Germline V gene lookup returns CDR1 SQVTM and CDR2 ANQGSEA. V was clipped by 7 bases and J by 0 bases, with 16 bases between them. The CDR3 loop spans 15 amino acids. The CDR3 loop reads CSAADMTLSGNTIYF. CDR3 coding DNA: TGCAGCGCCGCTGACATGACCCTCTCTGGAAACACCATATATTTT.